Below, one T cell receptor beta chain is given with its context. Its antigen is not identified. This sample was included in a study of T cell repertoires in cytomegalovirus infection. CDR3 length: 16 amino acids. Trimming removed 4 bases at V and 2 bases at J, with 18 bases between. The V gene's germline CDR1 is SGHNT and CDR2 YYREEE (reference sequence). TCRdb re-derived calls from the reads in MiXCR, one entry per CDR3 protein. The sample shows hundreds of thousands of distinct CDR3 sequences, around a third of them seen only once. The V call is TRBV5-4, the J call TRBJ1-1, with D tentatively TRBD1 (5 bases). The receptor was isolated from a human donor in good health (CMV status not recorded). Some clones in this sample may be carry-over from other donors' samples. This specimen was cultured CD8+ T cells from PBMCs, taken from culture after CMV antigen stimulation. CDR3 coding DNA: TGTGCCAGCAGCGCGGGACCTAATATCATTAACACTGAAGCTTTCTTT. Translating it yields CASSAGPNIINTEAFF.